The rows below give T cell receptor beta chains drawn from one sample of a study of identical twins. TCRdb re-called the 5' RACE reads with MiXCR, one entry per CDR3 protein. The sample has a few hundred thousand distinct CDR3 sequences; around 8.8% are singletons. The same specimen was also included in a second study, on yellow fever vaccine responses in identical twins.

The sequencing input was CD8+ T cells sorted from blood. The receptors were gathered from a young woman in good health. CDR3s include the opening cysteine and the closing phenylalanine or tryptophan. D genes are given only for firm matches. Size values are once, few and many counts, or a class for expanded clones, and some rows have none.

V gene	J gene	D gene	clone size	CDR3 protein	CDR3 DNA
TRBV5-8	TRBJ2-7	NA	few	CASSLSGGGYYEQYF	TGTGCCAGCAGCTTGTCTGGGGGCGGATACTACGAGCAGTACTTC
TRBV20-1	TRBJ2-3	TRBD2	NA	CSARDVWTSGGAVDPDTQYF	TGCAGTGCTAGAGATGTTTGGACTAGCGGGGGGGCCGTGGATCCAGATACGCAGTATTTT
TRBV10-3	TRBJ2-3	NA	NA	CARGRTPCTDTQYF	TGTGCCAGGGGGAGGACACCATGCACAGATACGCAGTATTTT
TRBV29-1	TRBJ2-3	NA	many	CSVEGPRVDTQYF	TGCAGCGTTGAAGGCCCAAGAGTAGATACGCAGTATTTT
TRBV7-8	TRBJ2-7	TRBD2	few	CASSSRTSDTYEQYF	TGTGCCAGCAGCTCCAGGACTAGCGATACCTACGAGCAGTACTTC
TRBV7-9	TRBJ2-7	TRBD2	few	CASSVGLAGDFSYEQYF	TGTGCCAGCAGCGTGGGACTAGCGGGAGATTTTTCCTACGAGCAGTACTTC
TRBV7-9	TRBJ2-3	TRBD2	NA	CASSLTSGGSSTDTQYF	TGTGCCAGCAGCCTCACTAGCGGGGGGTCTAGCACAGATACGCAGTATTTT
TRBV7-8	TRBJ2-1	NA	few	CASSLSSGTSKTYNEQFF	TGTGCCAGCAGCTTAAGCTCAGGGACTTCAAAAACCTACAATGAGCAGTTCTTC
TRBV29-1	TRBJ2-2	TRBD1	many	CTTQGYTGELFF	TGCACCACACAGGGGTACACCGGGGAGCTGTTTTTT
TRBV6-6	TRBJ1-4	NA	many	CASSYPGEKLFF	TGTGCCAGCAGTTACCCGGGTGAAAAACTGTTTTTT
TRBV7-8	TRBJ2-7	TRBD1	NA	CASSETGLYEQYF	TGTGCCAGCAGCGAGACAGGGCTCTACGAGCAGTACTTC
TRBV7-9	TRBJ2-2	NA	NA	CASSFQGGPGELFF	TGTGCCAGCAGCTTTCAGGGGGGCCCCGGGGAGCTGTTTTTT
TRBV29-1	TRBJ2-2	NA	few	CSVLIPNTGELFF	TGCAGCGTTCTCATCCCGAACACCGGGGAGCTGTTTTTT
TRBV28	TRBJ2-7	TRBD1	few	CASSLDGTGGDEQYF	TGTGCCAGCAGTTTAGACGGGACAGGGGGCGACGAGCAGTACTTC